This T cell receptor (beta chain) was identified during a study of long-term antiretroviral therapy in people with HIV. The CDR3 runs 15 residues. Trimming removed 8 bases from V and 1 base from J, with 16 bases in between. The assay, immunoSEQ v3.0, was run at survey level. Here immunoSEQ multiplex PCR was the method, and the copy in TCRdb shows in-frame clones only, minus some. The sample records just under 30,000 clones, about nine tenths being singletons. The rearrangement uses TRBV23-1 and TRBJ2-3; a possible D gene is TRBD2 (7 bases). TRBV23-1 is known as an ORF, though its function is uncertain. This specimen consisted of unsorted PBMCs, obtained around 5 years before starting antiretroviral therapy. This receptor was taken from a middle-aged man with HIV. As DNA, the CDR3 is TGCGCCAGCGGCGGGGGACGGACAGGCACAGATACGCAGTATTTT. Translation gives CASGGGRTGTDTQYF.